This T cell receptor beta chain came from a study of human CD8 memory T cell subsets. General study findings and limits: Stem-like memory T cells and precursor exhausted T cells had repertoires that overlapped very little.

The germline gives CDR1 LGHNA, CDR2 YNFKEQ. There are 15 residues in the CDR3. With respect to this clonotype: The antigen is unknown.

The authors drew RNA from duplicate vials of fewer than 190,000 sorted CD8+ T cells per subset. TCR beta was sequenced from UMI-tagged 5' RACE libraries. From its re-call of the 5' RACE reads, TCRdb lists each CDR3 protein once, without DNA. The listing contains 9,000 to 13,000 distinct CDR3 sequences. The sequenced sample was CD8+ stem-like memory T cells (TSCM and TCM) sorted from PBMCs. This sample's subset: stem-like memory CD8 T cells (TSTEM), CCR7+ PD-1- TIGIT-. The TCR comes from a human donor in good health. This sequence joins TRBV4-2 and TRBJ2-1; the D call of TRBD2 rests on TCRdb alone, since no DNA is present to check it. The CDR3 here is CASSQDEGSGDEQFF.